This TCR beta chain was observed in a study of blood T cells in healthy people across ages. The use of a sample-barcoded 5' primer and a J-beta primer mix characterized a second PCR of about 6 to 12 cycles. TCRdb independently ran MiXCR on the 5' RACE reads; one entry per CDR3 protein. The data contain hundreds of thousands of distinct CDR3 sequences, more than 20% of them singletons. The germline V gene encodes CDR1 SGHTA and CDR2 FQGNSA. The CDR3 covers 16 residues. V was cut by 5 bases and J by 0 bases, with 17 bases left in between. This clonotype was counted between two and nine times. This sample also belongs to another study, concerning T cells of mothers and their children. As that report states: Researchers put all of the extracted RNA into cDNA synthesis, using approximately 1.5 ug per 15 ul. Reads obtained per mother exceeded 9 million TCR beta CDR3 reads, with a few million obtained per child. Inherited differences only slightly affect thymic shaping of TCR recombination output.

The sequenced sample consisted of blood. V gene TRBV7-2 combines with J gene TRBJ2-7; possible D gene TRBD2, 6 bases. The clonotype comes from a boy aged 5-17 years in good health. Written as DNA, the CDR3 is TGTGCCAGCAGCCGTAGCTCGGGGGAGAGCTCCTACGAGCAGTACTTC. Protein sequence: CASSRSSGESSYEQYF. The whole variable domain, remainder taken from reference TRBV7-2 and TRBJ2-7, is GAGVSQSPSNKVTEKGKDVELRCDPISGHTALYWYRQSLGQGLEFLIYFQGNSAPDKSGLPSDRFSAERTGGSVSTLTIQRTQQEDSAVYLCASSRSSGESSYEQYFGPGTRLTVT.